This T cell receptor (beta chain) was sequenced for a study of T cells in Graves' hyperthyroidism and ophthalmopathy. Uncontrolled infections, other autoimmune diseases, pregnancy or lactation led to exclusion of patients. TCR beta CDR3 sequences were amplified from RNA transcripts. Initially, a first-round RT-PCR of the TCR CDR3 employed the HTBI primer set. TCRdb reprocessed the multiplex PCR reads with MiXCR, giving one entry per CDR3 protein. The sample has 550,000 to 800,000 distinct CDR3 sequences, roughly 15% seen once. Trimming at V came to 4 bases and at J to 8 bases, leaving 7 bases not matched to a gene. From germline, CDR1 is SEHNR and CDR2 FQNEAQ (reference sequence). The CDR3 is made up of 15 amino acids.

The source is a man younger than 35 with Graves' hyperthyroidism. The chain recombines TRBV7-9 with TRBJ2-1; 11 bases agree with TRBD2. The sample was blood. CDR3 in amino acids: CASSSRDSGRDEQFF. CDR3 nucleotide sequence: TGTGCCAGCAGCTCAAGGGATAGCGGGAGGGATGAGCAGTTCTTC.